These T cell receptor beta chains were read from a single sample in a study of memory CD4+ T cells and cytomegalovirus serostatus. This table comes from immunoSEQ multiplex PCR, and its TCRdb copy is limited to in-frame clones, with some not included. The sample records 35,000 to 50,000 clones, about three quarters being singletons. The sequenced sample was memory CD4+ T cells from blood. These receptors were obtained from an adult in good health and CMV-seronegative. Each CDR3 is given with its conserved first and last residue. A D gene is named only where the DNA matches it firmly. Size tells how often a clone was seen (once, few, many) or the class of an expanded clone, and some rows leave it out.

TRBV7-7	-	TRBJ2-7	-	TGTGCCAGCAGCTTAGCCGGACGGGGGCACGAGCAGTACTTC	CASSLAGRGHEQYF
TRBV9	-	TRBJ2-1	TRBD2	TGTGCCAGCAGCCCCCGCGGGGGGGAGGACGGCAATGAGCAGTTCTTC	CASSPRGGEDGNEQFF
TRBV28	-	TRBJ2-2	-	TGTGCCAGCACTCCCCCGGCGGCAGGGAACACCGGGGAGCTGTTTTTT	CASTPPAAGNTGELFF
TRBV5-1	-	TRBJ2-2	TRBD2	TGCGCCAGCAGCTTGGCGGCTAGCGGGAGAGACACCGGGGAGCTGTTTTTT	CASSLAASGRDTGELFF
TRBV11-2	-	TRBJ1-4	TRBD1	TGTGCCAGCAGCACTTTCAGGGGGCGCGATGAAAAACTGTTTTTT	CASSTFRGRDEKLFF
TRBV30	-	TRBJ2-1	TRBD2	TGTGCCTGGGGGACTAGCGGGAAACACAATGAGCAGTTCTTC	CAWGTSGKHNEQFF
TRBV2	few	TRBJ1-2	TRBD1	TGTGCCAGCAGTGGACAGGGGAACTATGGCTACACCTTC	CASSGQGNYGYTF
TRBV30	few	TRBJ1-5	-	TGTGCCTGGAGTCAGGAGGATCAGCCCCAGCATTTT	CAWSQEDQPQHF
TRBV14	-	TRBJ2-3	-	TGTGCCAGCAGCCCTCTAAGTGTGGTGGGGGATACGCAGTATTTT	CASSPLSVVGDTQYF
TRBV6-5	-	TRBJ2-7	TRBD1	TGTGCCAGCACGGACACAGGGGGGATTCGCTACGAGCAGTACTTC	CASTDTGGIRYEQYF
TRBV5-6	-	TRBJ2-1	-	TGTGCCAGCAGCTTGGCCTTCTCACGAGGCTACAATGAGCAGTTCTTC	CASSLAFSRGYNEQFF
TRBV9	once	TRBJ1-4	-	TGTGCCAGCAGCTTGACAGGAGCTAATGAAAAACTGTTTTTT	CASSLTGANEKLFF
TRBV29-1	-	TRBJ1-1	TRBD1	TGCAGCGCAGGGGGCAGGGCAGCGGGCACTGAAGCTTTCTTT	CSAGGRAAGTEAFF
TRBV5-6	-	TRBJ1-2	-	TGTGCCAGCTCACTGGCCAGGGGAGGCTACACCTTC	CASSLARGGYTF
TRBV7-2	-	TRBJ2-5	-	TGTGCCAGCAGCTTAAATTTCCGGAGGGGCTCAGAGACCCAGTACTTC	CASSLNFRRGSETQYF
TRBV5-1	-	TRBJ1-4	-	TGCGCCAGCAGCTCAGGACTACGGGGAGAAAAACTGTTTTTT	CASSSGLRGEKLFF
TRBV15	-	TRBJ1-3	-	TGTGCCACCAGCAGTCGCTATTCAGGTGGAAACACCATATATTTT	CATSSRYSGGNTIYF
TRBV28	-	TRBJ2-1	TRBD2	TGTGCCAGCAGTTTAACAAGGCGGGGGGACAATGAGCAGTTCTTC	CASSLTRRGDNEQFF
TRBV7-2	-	TRBJ2-2	TRBD1	TGTGCCAGCAGCCGGGACAGGGGTACCGGGGAGCTGTTTTTT	CASSRDRGTGELFF
TRBV4-3	-	TRBJ1-2	-	TGCGCCAGCAGCCAAGTTTCACTAAACCCCTATGGCTACACCTTC	CASSQVSLNPYGYTF
TRBV9	-	TRBJ1-4	-	TGTGCCAGCAGCGCCGGGACACCCAGGACTAATGAAAAACTGTTTTTT	CASSAGTPRTNEKLFF
TRBV4-3	-	TRBJ2-7	-	TGCGCCAGCAGCCAAGCGGCGGGGAGACCCTACGAGCAGTACTTC	CASSQAAGRPYEQYF
TRBV19	once	TRBJ2-3	TRBD2	TGTGCCAGTAGTATGTTTAGCGGGAGTAGACCAGATACGCAGTATTTT	CASSMFSGSRPDTQYF
TRBV19	-	TRBJ2-1	-	TGTGCCAGTAGTCTTGACAATGAGCAGTTCTTC	CASSLDNEQFF
TRBV10-3	-	TRBJ2-2	-	TGTGCCATCAGTGGGGGGGACACCGGGGAGCTGTTTTTT	CAISGGDTGELFF
TRBV19	-	TRBJ2-5	-	TGTGCCAGTAGCTCGAGGGGGGCCCAAGAGACCCAGTACTTC	CASSSRGAQETQYF
TRBV5-5	-	TRBJ1-2	TRBD1	TGTGCCAGCAGCTGGGGGACAGTAGCTAACTATGGCTACACCTTC	CASSWGTVANYGYTF
TRBV19	-	TRBJ2-2	-	TGTGCCAGTAGGGACAGAATGGGTACCGGGGAGCTGTTTTTT	CASRDRMGTGELFF
TRBV28	-	TRBJ2-7	TRBD1	TGTGCCACCCGGGACAGGGGGTCCGGAGAGCAGTACTTC	CATRDRGSGEQYF
TRBV11-1	-	TRBJ2-7	TRBD2	TGTGCCAGCAGCTTAGCGAGTGGAACTAGCGGGAGGTTTGAGCAGTACTTC	CASSLASGTSGRFEQYF
TRBV15	-	TRBJ2-3	TRBD2	TGTGCCACCAGCAGGGGACTAGCGGGAAGGTCAGATACGCAGTATTTT	CATSRGLAGRSDTQYF
TRBV27	-	TRBJ1-1	-	TGTGCCCCGCCAAGAAACCTGACGAGCGATGGCACTGAAGCTTTCTTT	CAPPRNLTSDGTEAFF
TRBV4-3	once	TRBJ2-3	-	TGCGCCAGCAGCCGAGAAGATACGCAGTATTTT	CASSREDTQYF
TRBV6-1	-	TRBJ1-5	-	TGTGCCAGCAGGTCGGGACAAAATCAGCCCCAGCATTTT	CASRSGQNQPQHF
TRBV28	few	TRBJ1-2	TRBD1	TGTGCCAGCAGTTCGTACAGGGGTAGGAAGGGTGGCTACACCTTC	CASSSYRGRKGGYTF
TRBV2	-	TRBJ2-5	TRBD2	TGTGCCAGCAGGGCGGGACTAGCTACTACGGGGGCCCAGTACTTC	CASRAGLATTGAQYF
TRBV10-2	-	TRBJ1-2	-	TGCGCCAGCAGTGGGGTCGCCAACTATGGCTACACCTTC	CASSGVANYGYTF
TRBV11-1	-	TRBJ2-5	-	TGTGCCAGCAGCTTACTAGGAGGGCGGACCCAAGAGACCCAGTACTTC	CASSLLGGRTQETQYF
TRBV15	once	TRBJ2-2	-	TGTGCCACCAGCAGAGAGAGCGGCACCGGGGAGCTGTTTTTT	CATSRESGTGELFF
TRBV5-4	-	TRBJ2-1	TRBD1	TGTGCCAGCAGCTTCCGGGACAGGGGGGTAGTAGAGCAGTTCTTC	CASSFRDRGVVEQFF
TRBV7-2	-	TRBJ2-3	TRBD2	TGTGCCAGCGGATCCGGACTAGCCGAGAGTACAGATACGCAGTATTTT	CASGSGLAESTDTQYF